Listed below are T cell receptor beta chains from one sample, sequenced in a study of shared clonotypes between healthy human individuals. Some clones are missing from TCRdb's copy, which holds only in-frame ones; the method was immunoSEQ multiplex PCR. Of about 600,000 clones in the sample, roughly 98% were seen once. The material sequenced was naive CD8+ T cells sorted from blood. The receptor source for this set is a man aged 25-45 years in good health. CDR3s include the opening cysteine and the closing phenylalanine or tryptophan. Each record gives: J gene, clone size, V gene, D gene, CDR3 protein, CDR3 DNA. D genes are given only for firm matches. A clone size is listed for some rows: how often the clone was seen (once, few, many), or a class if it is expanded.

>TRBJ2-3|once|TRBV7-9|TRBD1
CASSRWDSARSDTQYF
TGTGCCAGCAGCCGATGGGACAGCGCCCGGTCGGATACGCAGTATTTT
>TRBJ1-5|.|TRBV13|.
CASSLGPGGTQPQHF
TGTGCCAGCAGCTTAGGGCCCGGTGGGACTCAGCCCCAGCATTTT
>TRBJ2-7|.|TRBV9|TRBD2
CASSASGREYEQYF
TGTGCCAGCAGCGCTAGCGGGAGAGAGTACGAGCAGTACTTC
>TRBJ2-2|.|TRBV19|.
CASSPRYDANTGELFF
TGTGCCAGTAGTCCCCGGTACGACGCGAACACCGGGGAGCTGTTTTTT
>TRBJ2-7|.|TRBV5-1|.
CASSLWAGEAYEQYF
TGCGCCAGCAGCTTGTGGGCAGGGGAGGCCTACGAGCAGTACTTC
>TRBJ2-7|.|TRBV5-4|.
CASSGVHDGEQYF
TGTGCCAGCAGTGGGGTCCATGACGGCGAGCAGTACTTC
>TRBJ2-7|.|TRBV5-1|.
CASSLGQGLYEQYF
TGCGCCAGCAGCTTGGGGCAGGGGCTCTACGAGCAGTACTTC
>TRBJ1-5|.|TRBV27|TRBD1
CASSPGTGGAKNQPQHF
TGTGCCAGCAGTCCAGGGACAGGGGGCGCGAAAAATCAGCCCCAGCATTTT
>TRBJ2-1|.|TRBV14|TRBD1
CASSLRQVGQGSNEQFF
TGTGCCAGCAGCCTCCGACAGGTAGGACAGGGGAGCAATGAGCAGTTCTTC
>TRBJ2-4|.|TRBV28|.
CASSVLQQGENIQYF
TGTGCCAGCAGTGTCCTACAGCAGGGTGAAAACATTCAGTACTTC
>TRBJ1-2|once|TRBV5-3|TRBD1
CASSSRDSVGYTF
TGTGCCAGCAGTTCCCGGGACAGTGTTGGCTACACCTTC
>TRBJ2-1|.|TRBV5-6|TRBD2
CASSPGLGSYEQFF
TGTGCCAGCAGCCCGGGACTAGGGTCATATGAGCAGTTCTTC
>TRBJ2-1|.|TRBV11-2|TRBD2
CASHGEGYSYNEQFF
TGTGCCAGCCACGGGGAGGGCTACTCCTACAATGAGCAGTTCTTC
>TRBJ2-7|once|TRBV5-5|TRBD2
CASSLLAGGYEQYF
TGTGCCAGCAGCTTACTAGCGGGAGGATACGAGCAGTACTTC
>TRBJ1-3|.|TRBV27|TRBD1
CASSLGQGSGNTIYF
TGTGCCAGCAGTTTAGGACAGGGCAGTGGAAACACCATATATTTT
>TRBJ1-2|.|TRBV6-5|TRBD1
CASSYSAGGFYGYTF
TGTGCCAGCAGTTACTCCGCAGGGGGGTTCTATGGCTACACCTTC
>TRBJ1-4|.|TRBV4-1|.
CASSQWGYGGGTNEKLFF
TGCGCCAGCAGCCAATGGGGCTATGGGGGCGGAACTAATGAAAAACTGTTTTTT
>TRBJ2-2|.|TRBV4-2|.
CASSQGAERELFF
TGTGCCAGCAGCCAAGGAGCCGAGAGGGAGCTGTTTTTT
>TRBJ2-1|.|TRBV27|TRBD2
CASSSTSGLVDEQFF
TGTGCCAGCAGCTCGACTAGCGGGCTTGTAGATGAGCAGTTCTTC
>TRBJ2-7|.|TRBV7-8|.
CASSLGVKSQGAGYEQYF
TGTGCCAGCAGCTTAGGGGTTAAATCACAGGGTGCCGGCTACGAGCAGTACTTC
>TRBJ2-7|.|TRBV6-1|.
CASSVLDGAYEQYF
TGTGCCAGCAGTGTTTTGGACGGGGCCTACGAGCAGTACTTC
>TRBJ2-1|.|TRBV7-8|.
CASSLTLINNEQFF
TGTGCCAGCAGCTTAACCCTTATAAACAATGAGCAGTTCTTC
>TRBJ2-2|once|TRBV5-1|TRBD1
CASSFRTGDRTGELFF
TGCGCCAGCAGCTTTCGGACAGGGGACCGCACCGGGGAGCTGTTTTTT
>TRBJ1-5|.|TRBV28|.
CASTHEWARMGTNQPQHF
TGTGCCAGCACCCACGAATGGGCACGAATGGGGACGAATCAGCCCCAGCATTTT
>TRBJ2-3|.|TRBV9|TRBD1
CASSGQGRFTDTQYF
TGTGCCAGCAGCGGACAGGGGCGGTTTACAGATACGCAGTATTTT
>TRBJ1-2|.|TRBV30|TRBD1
CAWPTDRERNGYTF
TGTGCCTGGCCAACAGACAGGGAGAGAAACGGCTACACCTTC
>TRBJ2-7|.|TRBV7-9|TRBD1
CASANFNSGTGSYEQYF
TGTGCCAGCGCCAACTTTAACTCCGGGACAGGATCCTACGAGCAGTACTTC
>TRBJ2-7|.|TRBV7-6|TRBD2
CASSLEPGTRQSYEQYF
TGTGCCAGCAGCTTAGAGCCTGGGACTAGGCAATCCTACGAGCAGTACTTC
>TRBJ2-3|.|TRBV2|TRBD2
CASSTGTSGSTNTQYF
TGTGCCAGCAGTACCGGGACTAGCGGGAGTACGAATACGCAGTATTTT
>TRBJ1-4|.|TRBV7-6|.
CASSLDPSGSATNEKLFF
TGTGCCAGCAGCTTAGACCCTAGCGGCTCTGCAACTAATGAAAAACTGTTTTTT
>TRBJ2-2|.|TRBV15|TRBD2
CATSRDRLAGNTGELFF
TGTGCCACCAGCAGAGATCGACTAGCGGGGAACACCGGGGAGCTGTTTTTT
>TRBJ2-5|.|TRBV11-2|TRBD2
CASSLDSLAGGETQYF
TGTGCCAGCAGCTTAGATTCACTAGCGGGAGGAGAGACCCAGTACTTC
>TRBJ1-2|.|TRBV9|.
CASSGPTYTF
TGTGCCAGCAGCGGACCCACCTACACCTTC
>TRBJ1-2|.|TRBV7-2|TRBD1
CASSPHSGQGHYGYTF
TGTGCCAGCAGCCCTCACTCGGGACAGGGGCACTATGGCTACACCTTC
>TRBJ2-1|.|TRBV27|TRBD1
CASSLSMGQGYNEQFF
TGTGCCAGCAGTTTATCTATGGGACAGGGTTACAATGAGCAGTTCTTC
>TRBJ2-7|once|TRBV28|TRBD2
CASSFILAGPYEQYF
TGTGCCAGCAGTTTCATCTTAGCGGGACCCTACGAGCAGTACTTC
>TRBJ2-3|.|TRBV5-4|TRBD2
CASSVGRGTDTQYF
TGTGCCAGCAGCGTCGGGAGGGGCACAGATACGCAGTATTTT
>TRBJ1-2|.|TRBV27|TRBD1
CASSPGTGGVGGYTF
TGTGCCAGCAGTCCCGGGACAGGGGGCGTGGGTGGCTACACCTTC
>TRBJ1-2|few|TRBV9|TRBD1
CASSVTGQVEGYTF
TGTGCCAGCAGCGTAACGGGACAGGTGGAAGGCTACACCTTC
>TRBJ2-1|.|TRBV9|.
CASSGGPEQFF
TGTGCCAGCAGCGGAGGCCCCGAGCAGTTCTTC
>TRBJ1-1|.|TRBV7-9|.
CASTPGGVEAFF
TGTGCCAGCACCCCGGGGGGGGTTGAAGCTTTCTTT
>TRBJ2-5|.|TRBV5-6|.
CASIFPGNQETQYF
TGTGCCAGCATCTTCCCCGGGAACCAAGAGACCCAGTACTTC
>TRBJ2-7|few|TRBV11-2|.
CASRSLRGTSYEQYF
TGTGCCAGCAGATCACTTCGCGGGACCTCCTACGAGCAGTACTTC
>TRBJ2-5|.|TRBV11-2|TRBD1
CASSPGQGAETQYF
TGTGCCAGCAGCCCGGGACAGGGCGCAGAGACCCAGTACTTC
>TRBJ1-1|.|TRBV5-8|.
CASSPRTGGNTEAFF
TGTGCCAGCAGCCCCCGAACGGGAGGGAACACTGAAGCTTTCTTT
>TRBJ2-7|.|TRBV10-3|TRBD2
CATWTSGYEQYF
TGTGCCACCTGGACTAGCGGCTACGAGCAGTACTTC
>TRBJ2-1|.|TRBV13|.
CASSLGRPEEQFF
TGTGCCAGCAGCTTAGGCAGGCCAGAAGAGCAGTTCTTC
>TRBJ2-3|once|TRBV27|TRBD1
CASSFGTVSTDTQYF
TGTGCCAGCAGTTTTGGGACAGTCAGCACAGATACGCAGTATTTT